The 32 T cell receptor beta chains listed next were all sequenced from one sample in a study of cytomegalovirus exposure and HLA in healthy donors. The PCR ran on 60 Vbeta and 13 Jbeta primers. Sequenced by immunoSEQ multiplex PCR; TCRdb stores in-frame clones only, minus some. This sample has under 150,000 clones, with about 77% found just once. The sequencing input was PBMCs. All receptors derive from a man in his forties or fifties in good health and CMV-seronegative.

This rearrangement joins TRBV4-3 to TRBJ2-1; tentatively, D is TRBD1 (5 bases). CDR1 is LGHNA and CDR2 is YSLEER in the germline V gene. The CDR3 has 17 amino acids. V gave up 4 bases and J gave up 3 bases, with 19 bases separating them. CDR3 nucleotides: TGCGCCAGCAGCCCAAGTAAAGGGGTGACTCACTACAATGAGCAGTTCTTC. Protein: CASSPSKGVTHYNEQFF.

CDR3 sequence (DNA): TGCGCCAGCAGCATAGGGACTAGCGGGAGAGGGGTTGGGGCCAACGTCCTGACTTTC. Its protein product is CASSIGTSGRGVGANVLTF. The J gene is TRBJ2-6, the V gene TRBV5-1; 14 bases align to TRBD2. Germline V CDR1 and CDR2: SGHRS, YFSETQ. The CDR3 runs 19 residues. V lost 4 bases, J lost 3 bases, and 9 bases stayed unmatched.

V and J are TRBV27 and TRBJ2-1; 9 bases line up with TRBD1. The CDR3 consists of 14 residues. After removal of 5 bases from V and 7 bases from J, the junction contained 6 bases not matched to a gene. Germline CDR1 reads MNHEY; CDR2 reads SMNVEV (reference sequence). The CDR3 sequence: CASSPDRGQNEQFF. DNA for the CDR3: TGTGCCAGCAGTCCGGACAGGGGACAGAATGAGCAGTTCTTC.

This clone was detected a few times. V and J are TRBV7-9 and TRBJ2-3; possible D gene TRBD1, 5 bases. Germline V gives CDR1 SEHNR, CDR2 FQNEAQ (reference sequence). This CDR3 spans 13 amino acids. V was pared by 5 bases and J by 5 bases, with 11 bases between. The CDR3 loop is CASSMIQGDTQYF. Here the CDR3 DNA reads TGTGCCAGCAGCATGATTCAGGGAGATACGCAGTATTTT.

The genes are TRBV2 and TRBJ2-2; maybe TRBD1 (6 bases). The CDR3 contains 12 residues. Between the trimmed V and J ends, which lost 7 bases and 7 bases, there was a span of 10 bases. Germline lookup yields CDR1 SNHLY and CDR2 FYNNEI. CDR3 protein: CASTGDIGELFF. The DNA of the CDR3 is TGTGCCAGCACAGGGGACATCGGGGAGCTGTTTTTT. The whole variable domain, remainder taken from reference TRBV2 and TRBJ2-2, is EPEVTQTPSHQVTQMGQEVILRCVPISNHLYFYWYRQILGQKVEFLVSFYNNEISEKSEIFDDQFSVERPDGSNFTLKIRSTKLEDSAMYFCASTGDIGELFFGEGSRLTVL.

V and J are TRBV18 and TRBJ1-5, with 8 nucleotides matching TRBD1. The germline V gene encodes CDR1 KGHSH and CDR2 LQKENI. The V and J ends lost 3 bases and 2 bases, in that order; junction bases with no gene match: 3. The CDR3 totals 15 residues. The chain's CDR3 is CASSPQGAGNQPQHF. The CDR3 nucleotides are TGTGCCAGCTCACCCCAGGGGGCTGGCAATCAGCCCCAGCATTTT.

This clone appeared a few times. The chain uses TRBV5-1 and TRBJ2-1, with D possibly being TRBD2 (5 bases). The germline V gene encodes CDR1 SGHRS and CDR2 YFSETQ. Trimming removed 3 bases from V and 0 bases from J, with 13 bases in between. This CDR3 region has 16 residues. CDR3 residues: CASSSERPFSYNEQFF. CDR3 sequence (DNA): TGCGCCAGCAGCTCCGAGCGGCCCTTCTCCTACAATGAGCAGTTCTTC.

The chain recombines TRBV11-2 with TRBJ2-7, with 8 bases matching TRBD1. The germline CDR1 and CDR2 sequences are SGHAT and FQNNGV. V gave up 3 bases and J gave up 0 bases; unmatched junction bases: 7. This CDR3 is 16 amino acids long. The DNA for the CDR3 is TGTGCCAGCAGCTTCTCCGGGACAGGACCCTCCTACGAGCAGTACTTC. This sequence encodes CASSFSGTGPSYEQYF.

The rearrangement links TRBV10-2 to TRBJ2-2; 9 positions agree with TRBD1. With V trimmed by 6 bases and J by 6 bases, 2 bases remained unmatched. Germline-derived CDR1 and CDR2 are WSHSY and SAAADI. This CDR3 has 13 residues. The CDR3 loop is CASRTGGPGELFF. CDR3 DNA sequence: TGCGCCAGCAGGACAGGGGGACCCGGGGAGCTGTTTTTT.

In nucleotides, the CDR3 is TGTGCCAGCAGTTACTCCGAGGGGGCTGGGAAAAACATTCAGTACTTC. Its protein is CASSYSEGAGKNIQYF. V is TRBV6-5 and J is TRBJ2-4; TRBD1 matches at 7 bases. Per germline, CDR1 MNHEY and CDR2 SVGAGI. The CDR3 extends over 16 amino acids. Losses at the gene ends were 0 bases for V and 4 bases for J; bases not matched to a gene: 6.

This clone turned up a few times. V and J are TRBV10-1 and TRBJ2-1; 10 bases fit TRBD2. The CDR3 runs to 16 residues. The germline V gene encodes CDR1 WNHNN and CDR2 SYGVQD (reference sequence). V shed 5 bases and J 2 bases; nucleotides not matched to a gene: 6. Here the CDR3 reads CASSRTSGATYNEQFF. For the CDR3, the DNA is TGCGCCAGCAGTCGGACTAGCGGAGCTACCTACAATGAGCAGTTCTTC.

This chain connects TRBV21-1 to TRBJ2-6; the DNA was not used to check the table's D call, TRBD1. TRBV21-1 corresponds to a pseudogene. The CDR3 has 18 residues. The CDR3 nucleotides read TGTGCCAGCAGCAAAGAGAACAGGAGAACCTCTGGGGCCAACGTCCTGACTTTC. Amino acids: CASSKENRRTSGANVLTF.

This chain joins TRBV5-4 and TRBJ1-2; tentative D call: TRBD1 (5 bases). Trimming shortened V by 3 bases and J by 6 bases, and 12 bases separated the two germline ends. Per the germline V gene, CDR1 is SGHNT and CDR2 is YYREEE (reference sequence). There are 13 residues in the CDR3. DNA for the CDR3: TGTGCCAGCAGCTCAGGGTTTTTAGATGGCTACACCTTC. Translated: CASSSGFLDGYTF.

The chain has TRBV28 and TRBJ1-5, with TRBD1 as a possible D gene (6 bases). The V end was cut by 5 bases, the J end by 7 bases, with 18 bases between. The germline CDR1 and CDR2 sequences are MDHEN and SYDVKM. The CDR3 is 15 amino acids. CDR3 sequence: CASSPRGREGQPQHF. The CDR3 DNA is TGTGCCAGCAGTCCCAGGGGCAGGGAAGGACAGCCCCAGCATTTT.

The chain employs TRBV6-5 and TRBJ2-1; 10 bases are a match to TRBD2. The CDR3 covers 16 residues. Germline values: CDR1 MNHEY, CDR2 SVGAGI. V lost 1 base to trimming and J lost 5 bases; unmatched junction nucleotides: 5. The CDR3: CASSYLTSGRNNEQFF. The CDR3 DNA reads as TGTGCCAGCAGTTACTTGACTAGCGGGCGCAACAATGAGCAGTTCTTC.

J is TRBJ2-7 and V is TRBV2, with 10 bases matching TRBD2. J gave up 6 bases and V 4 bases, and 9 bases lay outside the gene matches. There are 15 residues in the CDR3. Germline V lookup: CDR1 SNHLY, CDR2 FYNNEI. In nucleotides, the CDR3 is TGTGCCAGCAGTGGCCACTCCGGACTAGCGGCCGAGCAGTACTTC. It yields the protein CASSGHSGLAAEQYF.

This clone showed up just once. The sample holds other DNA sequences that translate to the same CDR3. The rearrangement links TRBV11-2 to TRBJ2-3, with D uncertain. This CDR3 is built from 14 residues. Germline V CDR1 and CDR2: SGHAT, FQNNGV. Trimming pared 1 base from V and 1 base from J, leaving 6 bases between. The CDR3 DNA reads TGTGCCAGCAGCTTAGTCCCCGGCACAGATACGCAGTATTTT. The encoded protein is CASSLVPGTDTQYF. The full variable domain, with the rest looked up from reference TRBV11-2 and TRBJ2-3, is EAGVAQSPRYKIIEKRQSVAFWCNPISGHATLYWYQQILGQGPKLLIQFQNNGVVDDSQLPKDRFSAERLKGVDSTLKIQPAKLEDSAVYLCASSLVPGTDTQYFGPGTRLTVL.

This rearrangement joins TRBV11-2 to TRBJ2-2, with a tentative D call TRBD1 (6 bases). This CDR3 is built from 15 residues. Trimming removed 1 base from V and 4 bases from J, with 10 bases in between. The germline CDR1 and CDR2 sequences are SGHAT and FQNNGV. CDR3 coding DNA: TGTGCCAGCAGCTTAGCAGGACAGTCCACCGGGGAGCTGTTTTTT. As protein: CASSLAGQSTGELFF.

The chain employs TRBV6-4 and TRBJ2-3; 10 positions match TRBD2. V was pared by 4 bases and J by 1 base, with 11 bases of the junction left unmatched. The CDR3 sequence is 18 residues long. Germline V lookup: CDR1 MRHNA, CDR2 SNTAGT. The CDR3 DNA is TGTGCCAGCAGTGCCAGGAGTGAGCGGGAGGGCCGCACAGATACGCAGTATTTT. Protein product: CASSARSEREGRTDTQYF.

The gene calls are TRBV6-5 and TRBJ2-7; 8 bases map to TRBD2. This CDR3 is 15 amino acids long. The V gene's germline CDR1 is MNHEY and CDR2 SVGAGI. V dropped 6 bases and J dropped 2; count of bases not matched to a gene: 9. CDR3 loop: CASSPRGGRTYEQYF. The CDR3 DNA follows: TGTGCCAGCAGCCCTCGGGGCGGGAGGACCTACGAGCAGTACTTC.

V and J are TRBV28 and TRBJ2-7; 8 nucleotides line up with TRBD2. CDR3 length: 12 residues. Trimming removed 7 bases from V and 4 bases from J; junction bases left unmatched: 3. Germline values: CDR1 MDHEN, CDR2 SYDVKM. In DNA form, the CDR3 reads TGTGCCAGCACAACGGGAGGGTACGAGCAGTACTTC. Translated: CASTTGGYEQYF. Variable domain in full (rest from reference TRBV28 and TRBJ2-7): DVKVTQSSRYLVKRTGEKVFLECVQDMDHENMFWYRQDPGLGLRLIYFSYDVKMKEKGDIPEGYSVSREKKERFSLILESASTNQTSMYLCASTTGGYEQYFGPGTRLTVT.

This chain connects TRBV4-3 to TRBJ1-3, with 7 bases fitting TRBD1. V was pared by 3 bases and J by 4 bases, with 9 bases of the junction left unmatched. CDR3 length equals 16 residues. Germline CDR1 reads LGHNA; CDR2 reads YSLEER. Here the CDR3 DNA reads TGCGCCAGCAGCCAGGTGTTGGTGGGACAGGGAAACACCATATATTTT. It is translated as CASSQVLVGQGNTIYF.

Here the CDR3 reads CAISESSGTVSGANVLTF. DNA of the CDR3: TGTGCCATCAGTGAGTCCTCCGGGACAGTCTCTGGGGCCAACGTCCTGACTTTC. The gene calls are TRBV10-3 and TRBJ2-6; TRBD1 matches at 7 bases. The CDR3 length is 18 residues. The J segment lost 0 bases and the V segment lost 0 bases, leaving 5 bases of the junction unmatched. Germline V gene sequence: CDR1 ENHRY, CDR2 SYGVKD.

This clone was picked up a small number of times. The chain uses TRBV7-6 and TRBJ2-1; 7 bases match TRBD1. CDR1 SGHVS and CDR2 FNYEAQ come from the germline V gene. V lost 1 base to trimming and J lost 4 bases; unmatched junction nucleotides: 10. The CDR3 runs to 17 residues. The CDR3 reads CASSLEAGGFLYNEQFF. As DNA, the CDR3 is TGTGCCAGCAGCTTAGAGGCAGGGGGATTCTTATACAATGAGCAGTTCTTC.

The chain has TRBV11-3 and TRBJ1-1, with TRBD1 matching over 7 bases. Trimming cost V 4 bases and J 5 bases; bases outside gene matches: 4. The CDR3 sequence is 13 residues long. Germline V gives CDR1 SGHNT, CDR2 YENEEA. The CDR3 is CASSSTTGTEAFF. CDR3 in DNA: TGTGCCAGCAGCTCGACGACAGGGACTGAAGCTTTCTTT.

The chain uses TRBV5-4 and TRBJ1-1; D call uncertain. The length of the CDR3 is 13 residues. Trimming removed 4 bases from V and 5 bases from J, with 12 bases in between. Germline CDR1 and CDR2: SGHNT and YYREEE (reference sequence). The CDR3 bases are TGTGCCAGCAGCCCTATCGAGGGTACTGAAGCTTTCTTT. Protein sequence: CASSPIEGTEAFF.

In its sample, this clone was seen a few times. CDR3 in DNA: TGTGCCAGTAGTATTTTACTAGCGGGAGTCCAGACCCAGTACTTC. Its protein is CASSILLAGVQTQYF. The V gene is TRBV19, the J gene TRBJ2-5, with 11 bases aligning to TRBD2. Germline V gives CDR1 LNHDA, CDR2 SQIVND (reference sequence). V shed 3 bases, J shed 6 bases, and the junction held 6 bases outside the gene matches. The CDR3 sequence is 15 residues long.

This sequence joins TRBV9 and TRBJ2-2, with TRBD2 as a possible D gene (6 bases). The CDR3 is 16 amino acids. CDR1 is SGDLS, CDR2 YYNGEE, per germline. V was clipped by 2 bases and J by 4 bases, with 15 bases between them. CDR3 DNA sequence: TGTGCCAGCAGCGTTGACGGGAGTTTTACCACCGGGGAGCTGTTTTTT. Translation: CASSVDGSFTTGELFF.

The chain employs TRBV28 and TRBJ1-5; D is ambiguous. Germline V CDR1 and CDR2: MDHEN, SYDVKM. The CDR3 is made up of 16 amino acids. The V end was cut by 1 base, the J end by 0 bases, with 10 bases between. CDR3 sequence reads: CASSLSNLYSNQPQHF. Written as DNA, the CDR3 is TGTGCCAGCAGTTTATCTAACCTTTATAGCAATCAGCCCCAGCATTTT.

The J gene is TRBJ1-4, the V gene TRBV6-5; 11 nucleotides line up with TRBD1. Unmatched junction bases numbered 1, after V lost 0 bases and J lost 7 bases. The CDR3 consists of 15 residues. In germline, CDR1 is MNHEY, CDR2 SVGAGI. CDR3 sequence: CASSYSGTGGEKLFF. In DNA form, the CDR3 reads TGTGCCAGCAGTTACTCCGGGACAGGGGGTGAAAAACTGTTTTTT.

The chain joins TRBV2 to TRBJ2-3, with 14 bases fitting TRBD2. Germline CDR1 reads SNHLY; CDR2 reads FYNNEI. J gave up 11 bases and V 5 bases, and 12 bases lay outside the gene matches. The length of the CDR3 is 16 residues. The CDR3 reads CASSPGTSGSPLGQYF. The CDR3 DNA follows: TGTGCCAGCAGTCCTGGGACTAGCGGGAGCCCCTTAGGGCAGTATTTT.

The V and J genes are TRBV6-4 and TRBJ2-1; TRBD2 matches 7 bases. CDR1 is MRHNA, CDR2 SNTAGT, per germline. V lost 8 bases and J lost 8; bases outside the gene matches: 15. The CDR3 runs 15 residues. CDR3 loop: CASGGRGSRLHEQFF. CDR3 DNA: TGTGCCAGCGGTGGACGCGGGAGTAGGCTCCATGAGCAGTTCTTC.